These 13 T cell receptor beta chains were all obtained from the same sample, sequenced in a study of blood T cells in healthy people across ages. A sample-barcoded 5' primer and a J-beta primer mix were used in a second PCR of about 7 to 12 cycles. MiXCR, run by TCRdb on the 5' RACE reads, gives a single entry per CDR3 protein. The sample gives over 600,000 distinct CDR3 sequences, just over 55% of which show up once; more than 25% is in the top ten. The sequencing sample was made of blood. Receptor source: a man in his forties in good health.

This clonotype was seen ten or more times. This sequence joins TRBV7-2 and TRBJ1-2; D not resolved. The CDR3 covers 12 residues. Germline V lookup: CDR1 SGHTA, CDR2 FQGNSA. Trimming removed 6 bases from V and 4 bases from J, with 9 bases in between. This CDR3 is CASSSGPYGYTF. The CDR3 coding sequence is TGTGCCAGCAGTTCTGGACCCTATGGCTACACCTTC.

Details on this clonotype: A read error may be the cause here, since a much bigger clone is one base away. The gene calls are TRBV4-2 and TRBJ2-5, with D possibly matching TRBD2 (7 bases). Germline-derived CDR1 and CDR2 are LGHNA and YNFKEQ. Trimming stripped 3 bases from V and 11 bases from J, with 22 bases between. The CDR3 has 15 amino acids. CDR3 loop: CASSQETGGLHEQYF. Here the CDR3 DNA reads TGTGCCAGCAGCCAGGAAACGGGGGGCCTCCATGAGCAGTACTTC.

The CDR3 bases are TGTGCCAGCAGCCCGGGGGAGGGGGCCGGCTATGGCTACACCTTC. Translation gives CASSPGEGAGYGYTF. V gene TRBV7-2 combines with J gene TRBJ1-2, with 7 bases that match TRBD1. This CDR3 region has 15 residues. Trimming removed 5 bases from V and 4 bases from J; junction bases left unmatched: 10. The germline V gene encodes CDR1 SGHTA and CDR2 FQGNSA. Full variable domain (outside the CDR3, taken from reference TRBV7-2 and TRBJ1-2): GAGVSQSPSNKVTEKGKDVELRCDPISGHTALYWYRQSLGQGLEFLIYFQGNSAPDKSGLPSDRFSAERTGGSVSTLTIQRTQQEDSAVYLCASSPGEGAGYGYTFGSGTRLTVV.

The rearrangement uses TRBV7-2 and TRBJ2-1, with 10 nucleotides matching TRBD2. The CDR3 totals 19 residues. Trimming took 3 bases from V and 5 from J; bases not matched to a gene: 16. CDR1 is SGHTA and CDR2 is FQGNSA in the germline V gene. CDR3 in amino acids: CASSLTGLARTITNNEQFF. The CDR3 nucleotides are TGTGCCAGCAGCTTGACGGGACTAGCGCGAACGATAACTAACAATGAGCAGTTCTTC.

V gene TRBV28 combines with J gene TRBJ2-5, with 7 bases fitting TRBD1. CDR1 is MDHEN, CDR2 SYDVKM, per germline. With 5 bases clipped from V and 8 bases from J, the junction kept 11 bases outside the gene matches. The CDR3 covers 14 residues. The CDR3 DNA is TGTGCCAGCAGTAGAACCCGGGACAGTGGTACCCAGTACTTC. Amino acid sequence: CASSRTRDSGTQYF.

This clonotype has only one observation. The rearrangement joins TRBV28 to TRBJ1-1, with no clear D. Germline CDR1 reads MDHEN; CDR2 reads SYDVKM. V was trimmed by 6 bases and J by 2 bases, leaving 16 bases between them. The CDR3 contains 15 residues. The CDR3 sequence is CASSTPLEFNTEAFF. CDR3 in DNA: TGTGCCAGCAGCACCCCGTTGGAGTTTAACACTGAAGCTTTCTTT.

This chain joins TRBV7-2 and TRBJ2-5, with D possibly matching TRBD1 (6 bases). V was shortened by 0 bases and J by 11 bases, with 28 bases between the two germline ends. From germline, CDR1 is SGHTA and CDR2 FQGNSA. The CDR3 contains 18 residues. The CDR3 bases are TGTGCCAGCAGCTTAGCGTTGGCTTCGGGGACAAGGAATAATGAGCAGTACTTC. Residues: CASSLALASGTRNNEQYF.

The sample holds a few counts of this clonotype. The CDR3 nucleotides are TGTGCCAGCAGTCTACGTGGGACAGGGTATTCCACAGATACGCAGTATTTT. This sequence encodes CASSLRGTGYSTDTQYF. V usage is TRBV6-2 or TRBV6-3 and J usage is TRBJ2-3, with TRBD1 identical over 9 bases. Germline-derived CDR1 and CDR2 are MNHEY and SVGEGT. This CDR3 comprises 17 residues. Trimming at V came to 5 bases and at J to 2 bases, leaving 11 bases not matched to a gene.

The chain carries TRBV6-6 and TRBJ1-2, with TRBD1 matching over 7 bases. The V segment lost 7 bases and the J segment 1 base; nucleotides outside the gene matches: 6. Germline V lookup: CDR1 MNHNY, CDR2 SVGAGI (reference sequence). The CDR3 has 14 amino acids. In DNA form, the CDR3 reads TGTGCCAGCAACCCCGGACAGGTTAACTATGGCTACACCTTC. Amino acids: CASNPGQVNYGYTF.

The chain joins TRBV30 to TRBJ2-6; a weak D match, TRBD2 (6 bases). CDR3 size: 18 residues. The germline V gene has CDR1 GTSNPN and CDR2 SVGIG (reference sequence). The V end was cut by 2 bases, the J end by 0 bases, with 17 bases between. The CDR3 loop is CAWSSGRTFSSGANVLTF. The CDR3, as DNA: TGTGCCTGGAGTTCAGGGAGGACATTTAGCTCTGGGGCCAACGTCCTGACTTTC.

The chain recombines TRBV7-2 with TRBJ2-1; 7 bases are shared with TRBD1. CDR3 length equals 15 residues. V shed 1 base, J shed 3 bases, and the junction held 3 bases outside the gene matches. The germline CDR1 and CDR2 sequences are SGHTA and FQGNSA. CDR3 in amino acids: CASSLVPGGYNEQFF. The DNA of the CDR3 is TGTGCCAGCAGCTTAGTTCCAGGGGGCTACAATGAGCAGTTCTTC.

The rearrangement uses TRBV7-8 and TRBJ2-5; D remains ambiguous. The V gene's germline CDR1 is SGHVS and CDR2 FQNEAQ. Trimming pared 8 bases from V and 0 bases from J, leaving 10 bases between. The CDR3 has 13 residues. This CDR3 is CASGDGYQETQYF. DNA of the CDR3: TGTGCCAGCGGTGATGGGTACCAAGAGACCCAGTACTTC.

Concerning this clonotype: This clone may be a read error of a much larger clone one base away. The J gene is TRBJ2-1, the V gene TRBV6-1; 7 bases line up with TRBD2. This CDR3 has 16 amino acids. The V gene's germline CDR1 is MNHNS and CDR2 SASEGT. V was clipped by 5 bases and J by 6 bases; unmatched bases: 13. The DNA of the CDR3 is TGTGCCAGCAGTCGCCGTAGCGGGTTGACCTGCAATGAGCAGTTCTTC. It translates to CASSRRSGLTCNEQFF.